The 30 T cell receptor beta chains listed next were all sequenced from one sample in a study of beta chain features in type 1 diabetes. Sequencing targeted expressed TCRB transcripts, as all isolated RNA had been reverse transcribed. Using immunoSEQ multiplex PCR, the repertoire was profiled, and TCRdb retains in-frame clones only, with some absent. The sample lists 150,000 to 200,000 clones, 7.8% occurring once. Study conclusions and caveats: The study found moderately but significantly shorter TCRB CDR3s in all four CD4+ subsets of Type 1 diabetes patients.

Their antigens remain unidentified. The sequencing input was central memory CD4+ T cells from blood. Receptors originate from a woman in her forties with type 1 diabetes.

A few counts support this clone. CDR3 bases: TGTGCCAGCTCACCACCCGGGACAGGGAGCTACGAGCAGTACTTC. The encoded protein is CASSPPGTGSYEQYF. The chain links TRBV18 to TRBJ2-7, with 9 positions matching TRBD1. V lost 0 bases, J lost 3 bases, and 3 bases stayed unmatched. The CDR3 extends over 15 amino acids. The germline V gene has CDR1 KGHSH and CDR2 LQKENI. Supplemented by reference TRBV18 and TRBJ2-7, the full variable domain reads NAGVMQNPRHLVRRRGQEARLRCSPMKGHSHVYWYRQLPEEGLKFMVYLQKENIIDESGMPKERFSAEFPKEGPSILRIQQVVRGDSAAYFCASSPPGTGSYEQYFGPGTRLTVT.

The chain links TRBV27 to TRBJ2-5, with 11 bases aligning to TRBD2. Looked up from germline, CDR1 is MNHEY and CDR2 is SMNVEV (reference sequence). V was clipped by 5 bases and J by 2 bases; unmatched bases: 4. The CDR3 extends over 15 amino acids. The DNA of the CDR3 is TGTGCCAGCAGTGTAGCGGGGGGGCGGCAAGAGACCCAGTACTTC. Its protein is CASSVAGGRQETQYF.

The V and J genes are TRBV5-8 and TRBJ1-6, with 7 bases identical to TRBD1. This CDR3 has 14 residues. The trim removed 3 bases at V and 7 bases at J, leaving 4 bases unmatched. Germline loops: CDR1 SGHTS, CDR2 YDEGEE. Here the CDR3 DNA reads TGTGCCAGCAGCTCCGGGACAGCAAATTCACCCCTCCACTTT. It codes for CASSSGTANSPLHF. Full variable domain (rest looked up from reference TRBV5-8 and TRBJ1-6): EAGVTQSPTHLIKTRGQQATLRCSPISGHTSVYWYQQALGLGLQFLLWYDEGEERNRGNFPPRFSGRQFPNYSSELNVNALELEDSALYLCASSSGTANSPLHFGNGTRLTVT.

The chain is built from TRBV5-4 and TRBJ1-6; TRBD1 is a possible D gene (6 bases). CDR1 is SGHNT and CDR2 is YYREEE in the germline V gene (reference sequence). The CDR3 has 15 residues. V was shortened by 4 bases and J by 6 bases, with 14 bases between the two germline ends. This chain's CDR3 is CASSVVGTSNSPLHF. The CDR3 bases are TGTGCCAGCAGCGTCGTCGGGACAAGTAATTCACCCCTCCACTTT. The full variable domain, with the rest looked up from reference TRBV5-4 and TRBJ1-6, is ETGVTQSPTHLIKTRGQQVTLRCSSQSGHNTVSWYQQALGQGPQFIFQYYREEENGRGNFPPRFSGLQFPNYSSELNVNALELDDSALYLCASSVVGTSNSPLHFGNGTRLTVT.

The rearrangement joins TRBV7-6 to TRBJ1-1; D ambiguous. Germline CDR1 is SGHVS and CDR2 is FNYEAQ. Trimming took 4 bases from V and 9 from J, leaving 15 bases between them. The CDR3 is 13 residues long. The CDR3 protein is CASSSDGRSKAFF. CDR3 bases: TGTGCCAGCAGCTCCGACGGTAGGAGCAAAGCTTTCTTT.

This chain links TRBV9 with TRBJ2-2; unclear D gene. The CDR3 runs 13 residues. V lost 3 bases and J 6 bases, leaving 9 bases between the germline ends. CDR1 is SGDLS, CDR2 YYNGEE, per germline. CDR3 residues: CASSGSASGELFF. The CDR3, as DNA: TGTGCCAGCAGCGGGAGCGCGTCCGGGGAGCTGTTTTTT.

The J gene is TRBJ1-5, the V gene TRBV2; 10 nucleotides line up with TRBD1. Germline loops: CDR1 SNHLY, CDR2 FYNNEI. The J segment lost 7 bases and the V segment lost 6 bases, leaving 6 bases of the junction unmatched. The CDR3 loop spans 14 amino acids. CDR3 bases: TGTGCCAGCAGCGGGGACAGGGGAGAGCAGCCCCAGCATTTT. Its translation: CASSGDRGEQPQHF. The full variable domain, its missing parts supplied by reference TRBV2 and TRBJ1-5, is EPEVTQTPSHQVTQMGQEVILRCVPISNHLYFYWYRQILGQKVEFLVSFYNNEISEKSEIFDDQFSVERPDGSNFTLKIRSTKLEDSAMYFCASSGDRGEQPQHFGDGTRLSIL.

This clone was observed a handful of times. This chain joins TRBV14 and TRBJ1-1; possible D gene TRBD1, 6 bases. Germline loops: CDR1 SGHDN, CDR2 FVKESK. The CDR3 covers 14 residues. V dropped 6 bases and J dropped 0 bases, with 11 bases sitting between them. This CDR3 reads CASSRTAMNTEAFF. CDR3 DNA: TGTGCCAGCAGTCGGACAGCTATGAACACTGAAGCTTTCTTT.

This CDR3 reads CASSLAGTKAEKLFF. CDR3 DNA sequence: TGTGCCAGCAGCTTAGCCGGGACAAAGGCGGAAAAACTGTTTTTT. This sequence joins TRBV7-2 and TRBJ1-4, with TRBD1 as a possible D gene (6 bases). Germline values: CDR1 SGHTA, CDR2 FQGNSA. The CDR3 sequence is 15 residues long. Trimming took off 0 bases at V and 8 bases at J, with 13 bases between the two ends.

The chain employs TRBV30 and TRBJ2-1, with TRBD2 identical over 11 bases. The CDR3 has 16 amino acids. The germline CDR1 and CDR2 sequences are GTSNPN and SVGIG (reference sequence). V gave up 3 bases and J gave up 3 bases; unmatched junction bases: 7. The CDR3: CAWRPVLAGDYNEQFF. In nucleotides, the CDR3 is TGTGCCTGGAGGCCCGTACTAGCGGGAGACTACAATGAGCAGTTCTTC.

V usage is TRBV6-5 and J usage is TRBJ1-5; D is unclear. Germline CDR1 and CDR2: MNHEY and SVGAGI. The CDR3 loop spans 14 amino acids. V was trimmed by 0 bases and J by 4 bases, leaving 7 bases between them. The CDR3 nucleotides are TGTGCCAGCAGTTACTCTCGGGGTAATCAGCCCCAGCATTTT. Encoded protein: CASSYSRGNQPQHF.

This clone was observed a handful of times. This rearrangement joins TRBV28 to TRBJ2-1; 7 nucleotides agree with TRBD2. This CDR3 is 13 amino acids long. Unmatched junction bases numbered 13, after V lost 9 bases and J lost 11 bases. Germline loops: CDR1 MDHEN, CDR2 SYDVKM. The CDR3 reads CASLKRDPTKQFF. The DNA of the CDR3 is TGTGCCAGTCTCAAGCGGGACCCGACGAAGCAGTTCTTC.

This clone was observed a few times. Additional DNA sequences in this sample encode the identical CDR3. The chain links TRBV2 to TRBJ1-5; D might be TRBD1 (6 bases). V was shortened by 6 bases and J by 2 bases, with 11 bases between the two germline ends. The germline CDR1 and CDR2 sequences are SNHLY and FYNNEI. The CDR3 is 14 residues long. The CDR3 protein is CASSERQGNQPQHF. CDR3 sequence (DNA): TGTGCCAGCAGCGAAAGACAGGGCAATCAGCCCCAGCATTTT.

This clone showed up just a few times. V is TRBV10-3 and J is TRBJ2-1; TRBD2 aligns across 12 bases. This CDR3 is built from 16 residues. With 3 bases clipped from V and 6 bases from J, the junction kept 6 bases outside the gene matches. In germline, CDR1 is ENHRY, CDR2 SYGVKD. The CDR3 spells CAISDQTSGRPNEQFF. CDR3 nucleotides: TGTGCCATCAGTGACCAGACTAGCGGGAGACCCAATGAGCAGTTCTTC.

In its sample, this clone was seen a few times. The rearrangement links TRBV7-3 to TRBJ2-7; 11 bases map to TRBD1. The germline CDR1 and CDR2 sequences are SGHTA and FQGTGA. Trimming at V came to 5 bases and at J to 3 bases, leaving 9 bases not matched to a gene. This CDR3 is built from 16 residues. CDR3 amino acids: CASSVAGGTGGYEQYF. The CDR3 DNA follows: TGTGCCAGCAGCGTCGCCGGCGGGACAGGGGGCTACGAGCAGTACTTC.

The chain employs TRBV5-4 and TRBJ1-3; D uncertain. The germline CDR1 and CDR2 sequences are SGHNT and YYREEE (reference sequence). The CDR3 consists of 13 residues. Trimming stripped 0 bases from V and 2 bases from J, with 3 bases between. The CDR3 loop is CASSLEPGNTIYF. CDR3 coding DNA: TGTGCCAGCAGCTTGGAGCCTGGAAACACCATATATTTT.

This clone occurred a few times. V is TRBV11-2 and J is TRBJ1-5; 8 positions agree with TRBD1. Trimming at V came to 4 bases and at J to 7 bases, leaving 9 bases not matched to a gene. Germline CDR1 SGHAT, CDR2 FQNNGV. The CDR3 runs 15 residues. In DNA form, the CDR3 reads TGTGCCAGCAGCTCGGGGACAGGAGCAGGGCAGCCCCAGCATTTT. Translating it yields CASSSGTGAGQPQHF.

This chain connects TRBV5-4 to TRBJ2-3, with D unclear. Germline CDR1 is SGHNT and CDR2 is YYREEE (reference sequence). This CDR3 has 14 amino acids. V gave up 1 base and J gave up 2 bases, with 8 bases separating them. In nucleotides, the CDR3 is TGTGCCAGCAGCTTGAGGCGGATCACAGATACGCAGTATTTT. Residues: CASSLRRITDTQYF.

This clone was counted between two and nine times. The J gene is TRBJ2-7, the V gene TRBV28; a possible D gene is TRBD2 (7 bases). CDR1 MDHEN and CDR2 SYDVKM come from the germline V gene. This CDR3 contains 13 residues. The CDR3 DNA is TGTGCACTAGGGGGGGCGGGTGTGTACGAGCAGTACTTC. Amino acid sequence: CALGGAGVYEQYF.

This clone was counted only a few times. The V call is TRBV4-1, the J call TRBJ1-1, with 7 bases that match TRBD1. Germline CDR1 and CDR2: MGHRA and YSYEKL. V trimming: 1 base; J trimming: 1 base; junction bases outside the gene matches: 6. This CDR3 contains 16 residues. DNA of the CDR3: TGCGCCAGCAGCCAAGTTGACAGGGAACCGAACACTGAAGCTTTCTTT. It is translated as CASSQVDREPNTEAFF.

This chain connects TRBV10-3 to TRBJ2-7, with 12 bases aligning to TRBD2. The CDR3 sequence is 15 residues long. Germline trimming cut 4 bases from V and 6 bases from J; bases unmatched to any gene: 7. The germline V gene encodes CDR1 ENHRY and CDR2 SYGVKD. CDR3 nucleotides: TGTGCCATCAGTGTCAAGACTAGCGGGAGTGGCGAGCAGTACTTC. This translates into CAISVKTSGSGEQYF.

The chain links TRBV28 to TRBJ2-1; perhaps TRBD1 as D (6 bases). Per germline, CDR1 MDHEN and CDR2 SYDVKM. V lost 7 bases and J 9 bases, leaving 19 bases between the germline ends. This CDR3 is 14 amino acids long. This chain's CDR3 is CASKGTLGTTEQFF. CDR3 DNA sequence: TGTGCCAGCAAGGGAACCCTCGGGACAACTGAGCAGTTCTTC.

In this sample, this clone turned up a few times. The chain links TRBV30 to TRBJ1-1, with 8 bases matching TRBD1. After removal of 1 base from V and 5 bases from J, the junction contained 6 bases not matched to a gene. This CDR3 region has 14 residues. Per the germline V gene, CDR1 is GTSNPN and CDR2 is SVGIG (reference sequence). CDR3 amino acids: CAWSDGQGTTEAFF. In DNA, the CDR3 is TGTGCCTGGAGTGACGGACAGGGAACGACTGAAGCTTTCTTT.

This clone was counted only a few times. The V call is TRBV5-5, the J call TRBJ2-7, with D perhaps TRBD1 (6 bases). Trimming took off 3 bases at V and 0 bases at J, with 7 bases between the two ends. This CDR3 is 13 amino acids long. Germline V lookup: CDR1 SGHKS, CDR2 YYEKEE (reference sequence). The chain's CDR3 is CASSSGHSYEQYF. CDR3 sequence (DNA): TGTGCCAGCAGCTCGGGACACTCCTACGAGCAGTACTTC.

This clone has just a few counts. The chain uses TRBV7-2 and TRBJ2-7; D unclear. V was cut by 4 bases and J by 0 bases, with 13 bases left in between. CDR3 length: 15 amino acids. CDR1 is SGHTA, CDR2 FQGNSA, per germline. DNA for the CDR3: TGTGCCAGCAGCTCCACCCACAGAAGCTCCTACGAGCAGTACTTC. Protein: CASSSTHRSSYEQYF.

This clone has more than one count but fewer than ten. V is TRBV5-6 and J is TRBJ1-2; 8 bases line up with TRBD1. This CDR3 has 14 amino acids. J gave up 11 bases and V 2 bases, and 11 bases lay outside the gene matches. Germline lookup yields CDR1 SGHDT and CDR2 YYEEEE. The CDR3 sequence is CASSFLLQGVEYTF. CDR3 sequence (DNA): TGTGCCAGCAGCTTTCTCCTACAGGGGGTCGAGTACACCTTC.

The chain recombines TRBV19 with TRBJ2-7; 12 bases are shared with TRBD2. Trimming cost V 4 bases and J 3 bases; bases outside gene matches: 1. This CDR3 has 14 amino acids. The germline CDR1 and CDR2 sequences are LNHDA and SQIVND (reference sequence). CDR3 sequence: CASSRTSGVYEQYF. CDR3 bases: TGTGCCAGTAGTAGGACTAGCGGGGTCTACGAGCAGTACTTC.

This clone was counted a few times. V is TRBV18 and J is TRBJ2-1, with TRBD1 matching over 7 bases. V shed 6 bases, J shed 10 bases, and the junction held 12 bases outside the gene matches. From germline, CDR1 is KGHSH and CDR2 LQKENI. The length of the CDR3 is 14 residues. The CDR3 sequence is CASSPTGAQREQFF. The CDR3 DNA follows: TGTGCCAGCTCCCCTACAGGGGCGCAACGGGAGCAGTTCTTC.

Only a few counts were recorded for this clone. The V gene is TRBV7-6, the J gene TRBJ2-7, with a possible D match to TRBD1 (5 bases). The CDR3 sequence is 13 residues long. Germline-derived CDR1 and CDR2 are SGHVS and FNYEAQ. The V end was cut by 1 base, the J end by 5 bases, with 9 bases between. CDR3 sequence (DNA): TGTGCCAGCAGCTTAGATCCAGGGAACGAGCAGTACTTC. Residues: CASSLDPGNEQYF.

This clone appeared a few times. This rearrangement joins TRBV18 to TRBJ1-2; D possibly corresponds to TRBD1 (6 bases). The CDR3 has 13 residues. The germline CDR1 and CDR2 sequences are KGHSH and LQKENI. Trimming removed 6 bases at V and 6 bases at J, with 14 bases between. CDR3 amino acids: CASSTGQSDGYTF. The CDR3 DNA sequence: TGTGCCAGCTCTACGGGACAATCAGATGGCTACACCTTC.